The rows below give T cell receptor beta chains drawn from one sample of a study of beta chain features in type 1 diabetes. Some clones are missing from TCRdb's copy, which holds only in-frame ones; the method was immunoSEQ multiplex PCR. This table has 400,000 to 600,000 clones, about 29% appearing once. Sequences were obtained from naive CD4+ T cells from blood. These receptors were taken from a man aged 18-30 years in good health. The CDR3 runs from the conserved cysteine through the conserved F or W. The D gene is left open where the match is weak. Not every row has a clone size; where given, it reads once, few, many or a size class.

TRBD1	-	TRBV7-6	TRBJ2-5	TGTGCCAGCAGCTCCAGGGGGCGCGGGGAGACCCAGTACTTC	CASSSRGRGETQYF
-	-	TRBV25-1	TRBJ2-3	TGTGCCAGCGGGGCCGGGACACATGACACAGATACGCAGTATTTT	CASGAGTHDTDTQYF
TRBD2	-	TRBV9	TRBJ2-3	TGTGCCAGCAGCGTAGGAGGCGGGAGGACAGATACGCAGTATTTT	CASSVGGGRTDTQYF
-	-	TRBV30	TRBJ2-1	TGTGCCTGGAGTGTACGGGACGGGAAGCGGCCCGAGCAGTTCTTC	CAWSVRDGKRPEQFF
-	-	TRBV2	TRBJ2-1	TGTGCCATAAAGTTCCTCTCCAATGAGCAGTTCTTC	CAIKFLSNEQFF
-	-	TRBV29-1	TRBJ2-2	TGCAGCGCTTCCGGGACATATAACACCGGGGAGCTGTTTTTT	CSASGTYNTGELFF
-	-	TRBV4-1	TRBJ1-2	TGCGGGGCTGGCAGGGCAGAGTATGGCTACACCTTC	CGAGRAEYGYTF
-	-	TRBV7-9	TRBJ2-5	TGTGCCAGCAGCCAGTCTTTAGGGGCAGGGGAGACCCAGTACTTC	CASSQSLGAGETQYF
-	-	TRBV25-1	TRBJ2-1	TGTGCCAGCAGTAACAGCCGGAGCTCCTACAATGAGCAGTTCTTC	CASSNSRSSYNEQFF
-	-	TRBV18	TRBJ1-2	TGTGCCAGCTCACCACGGGCAGGTGAAGGCTACACCTTC	CASSPRAGEGYTF
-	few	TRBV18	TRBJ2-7	TGTGCCAGCTCAACTCTGGACAGCGCCTACGAGCAGTACTTC	CASSTLDSAYEQYF
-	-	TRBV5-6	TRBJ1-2	TGTGCCAGCAGCCCTGGGACGGTTCCCTATGGCTACACCTTC	CASSPGTVPYGYTF
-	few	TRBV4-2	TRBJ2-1	TGTGCCAGCAGCCAATTCCGAGTCGGCTCCTACAATGAGCAGTTCTTC	CASSQFRVGSYNEQFF
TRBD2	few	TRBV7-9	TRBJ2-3	TGTGCCAGCAGCTCAGGACTAGCGGGTGTGTCAGATACGCAGTATTTT	CASSSGLAGVSDTQYF
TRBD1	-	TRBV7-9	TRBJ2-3	TGTGCCAGCAGTTCCGACAGGGGTGCCACAGATACGCAGTATTTT	CASSSDRGATDTQYF
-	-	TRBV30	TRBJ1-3	TGTGCCTGGAGCCCAGGGCTTAATGCTGGAAACACCATATATTTT	CAWSPGLNAGNTIYF
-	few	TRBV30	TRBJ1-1	TGTGCCTGGATTGCCAGTATTCTTCAGAACACTGAAGCTTTCTTT	CAWIASILQNTEAFF
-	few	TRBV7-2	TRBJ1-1	TGTGCCAGCAGCTTAGCTCGACAAGTATATGGTGAAGCTTTCTTT	CASSLARQVYGEAFF
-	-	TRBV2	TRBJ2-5	TGTGCCAGCAGCTTTGACAGATACCAAGAGACCCAGTACTTC	CASSFDRYQETQYF
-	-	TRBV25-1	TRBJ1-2	TGTGCCAGCAGGGGCCCTCGTTTAGGGCGGTACTATGGCTACACCTTC	CASRGPRLGRYYGYTF
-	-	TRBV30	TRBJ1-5	TGTGCCTGGAGTGACCGGGGTGGCCAGCCCCAGCATTTT	CAWSDRGGQPQHF
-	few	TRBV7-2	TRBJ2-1	TGTGCCAGCAGCTTAGGGGCTGCGGGTGTCTACAATGAGCAGTTCTTC	CASSLGAAGVYNEQFF
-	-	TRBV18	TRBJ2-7	TGTGCCAGCTCACTCGACACCCGGGACGGCTACGAGCAGTACTTC	CASSLDTRDGYEQYF
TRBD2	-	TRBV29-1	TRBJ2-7	TGCAGCGTTGGGGGACTAGCGGTAAGGGAGCAGTACTTC	CSVGGLAVREQYF
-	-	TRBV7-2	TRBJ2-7	TGTGCCAGCAGCTCGGCGGGAAGCGCCTACGAGCAGTACTTC	CASSSAGSAYEQYF
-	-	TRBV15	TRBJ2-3	TGTGCCACCAGCAGAGATAATCTAGCGACAGATACGCAGTATTTT	CATSRDNLATDTQYF
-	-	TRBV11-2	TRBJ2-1	TGTGCCAGCAGCTTAGACGGGAAGTCCTACAATGAGCAGTTCTTC	CASSLDGKSYNEQFF
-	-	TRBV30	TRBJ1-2	TGTGCCTGGGCTGGAAGGGGCGGCTACACCTTC	CAWAGRGGYTF
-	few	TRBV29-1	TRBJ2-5	TGCAGCGTTGAAGCCATCGGAAGAACCGAGACCCAGTACTTC	CSVEAIGRTETQYF
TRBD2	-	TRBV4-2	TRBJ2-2	TGTGCCAGCAGCCTCAGTCCCAGCGGGAGCGGGACCGGGGAGCTGTTTTTT	CASSLSPSGSGTGELFF
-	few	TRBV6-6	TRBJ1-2	TGTGCCAGCAGTTACGCGGGAATTCCGGACGAGGGCTACACCTTC	CASSYAGIPDEGYTF
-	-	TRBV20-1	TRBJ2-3	TGCAGTGCCTTCACAGATACGCAGTATTTT	CSAFTDTQYF
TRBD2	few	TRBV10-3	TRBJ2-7	TGTGCCATCAGTGAGGGCCTAGCGGGCTACGAGCAGTACTTC	CAISEGLAGYEQYF